The entry below describes one TCR beta chain. It lacks a known antigen. Here the CDR3 omits its conserved ending phenylalanine or tryptophan, so a read error is the likely source. The DNA is left out, because the CDR3 cannot be placed on it with certainty; the CDR3 is given as TCRdb lists it. The germline V gene specifies SQVTM as CDR1 and ANQGSEA as CDR2. The CDR3 is made up of 11 amino acids, end residues included. These data come from a study of tumor-infiltrating lymphocytes in primary liver carcinoma (dated by TCRdb to the late 2010s). About the investigation overall: The five patients, three men and two women aged 30 to 69 years, had hepatocellular carcinoma (four) or combined HCC and intrahepatic cholangiocarcinoma (one). Tumors of the five patients were stage T1-T3 N0M0 with maximum diameters of 4.2 to 10 cm. Roughly 3.5 to 8 million productive TCRbeta reads were obtained per sample, and no significant difference in read depth was found between tissue types. TCRbeta repertoire sequencing, expression microarrays and whole-exome sequencing were combined in the study across five regions of each liver tumor, with adjacent normal tissue and blood also included. A total of roughly 35 specimens from 5 patients went through TCRbeta repertoire sequencing, namely 25 tumor regions, 5 adjacent noncancerous liver tissues and 5 peripheral blood samples. The roughly 27 tumor region samples were profiled with Agilent mRNA microarrays so that TCRbeta repertoire diversity could be related to the local molecular phenotype. Reproducibility between technical replicate repertoires was high, with correlation coefficients above 0.95 and mean shared-clone rates roughly 0.86.

What the research found in general, with its limitations: Bulk unsorted samples precluded comparing CD4+ and CD8+ T cell repertoires. The top 250 clones made up a significantly larger repertoire fraction in tumors than in blood (p = 0.039). Repertoire overlap was found to be higher between tumor regions (mean approximately 35%) than between tumor-adjacent (roughly 17%) or tumor-blood (about 14%) pairs, consistent with antigen-driven expansion. Only 4 or 5 patients were included in the study, and the authors note that the findings should be validated in a larger study. Because sequencing covered only the TCR beta chain and unpaired alpha chains were not captured, true repertoire diversity is likely underestimated. Only about 7.5-25% of top clones were present in all five regions of a tumor, suggesting spatial heterogeneity of tumor-infiltrating T cells.

A constant-region primer and ProtoScript II reverse transcriptase were used to reverse-transcribe TCRbeta-specific cDNA from approximately 500 ng total RNA. Three nested multiplex PCR rounds, following a slightly modified ARM-PCR procedure, were used to build the TCRbeta libraries. The first two PCR rounds used multiplex TRBV1-TRBV30 forward primers with a Cbeta reverse primer, each for about 11 cycles. Sample barcodes and Illumina adapters were attached in a final 25-cycle PCR using Deep VentR polymerase. Amplicons of 200-500 bp were gel-purified with a QIAquick gel extraction kit before sequencing. An Illumina HiSeq 2500 was used to sequence the TCRbeta amplicons with 250-bp paired-end reads. The authors processed their data as follows. Reads were quality-trimmed with Trimmomatic v0.33, and paired reads were merged with FLASH v1.2.11 to recover full CDR3 sequences. MiGEC v1.2.1b assigned V, D and J germline segments to the rearranged TCRbeta sequences. Clonotype statistics and Shannon-Wiener diversity indices were calculated with VDJtools v1.0.0. To cut down on sampling bias, every analysis after diversity analysis relied on just the 250 most abundant clonotypes from each sample. TCRdb cleaned the public reads at Q25 with fastp, built clones with MiXCR and kept in-frame beta chains. Each entry is one CDR3 protein sequence, shown with its most common DNA and genes. None of the V and J calls come from the authors' own analysis; TCRdb made them. The sample table records about 35,000 distinct CDR3 sequences; roughly 74% of these occur just once. The ten largest clonotypes hold approximately 15% of the sample.

Without any cell sorting, total RNA and DNA were co-extracted from 20-30 mg of bulk tissue using the AllPrep DNA/RNA mini kit. A handful of patients with histopathologically diagnosed primary liver carcinoma underwent surgical resection in China between late 2015 and early 2016. Patients had chronic HBV infection and were treatment-naive at sampling. Five spatially separated regions were sampled per tumor: superior, inferior, left-lateral and right-lateral poles, plus the tumor centre. According to histology, viable tumor cells made up more than 75% of every tumor sample. Fresh tumor and adjacent tissue pieces were bisected; one half was stored in RNAlater at -80°C, the other sent for histology.

Here the chain combines TRBV29-1 and TRBJ2-3; the table's TRBD2 call for D was not verified on the DNA. The TCR comes from a man aged 35 to 55 with primary liver carcinoma and hepatitis B virus infection. Sequenced: liver tumor tissue from sampling region 4. The cell subset or site label on this specimen signifies: tumor region T4, right-lateral pole. The CDR3 reads CSAGETDTQCS.